The clone carrying this T cell receptor (beta chain) has only a few counts. Its antigen remains unidentified. This sample includes further DNA sequences coding for the same CDR3. V was pared by 2 bases and J by 1 base, with 9 bases between. Germline V CDR1 and CDR2: SNHLY, FYNNEI. The CDR3 length is 15 residues. This sample was taken from a study of beta chain features in type 1 diabetes. Study results and limitations: For type 1 diabetes patients, VDJ junctions showed fewer insertions and more deletions. In every one of the four CD4+ subsets, TCRB CDR3s were moderately but significantly shorter in Type 1 diabetes patients. The study found that naive, central memory and Treg TCRB repertoires appeared more similar in patients than in healthy donors.

Expressed TCRB transcripts were sequenced after all isolated RNA was converted to cDNA. Clones were sequenced by immunoSEQ multiplex PCR, and TCRdb holds only the in-frame ones, with some missing. The sample holds some 150,000 clones; less than 10% are singletons and the top ten take nearly 0.65%. Sequencing was done on a sample of central memory CD4+ T cells from blood. The V and J genes are TRBV2 and TRBJ2-1, with D possibly TRBD2 on 5 matching bases. The origin of this receptor is a woman in her thirties or forties in good health. CDR3 residues: CASSETTGSYNEQFF. The CDR3, as DNA: TGTGCCAGCAGTGAAACGACGGGGTCCTACAATGAGCAGTTCTTC.